One T cell receptor beta chain is described in this entry. The antigen is not known. This CDR3 spans 15 amino acids. Germline loops: CDR1 KGHSH, CDR2 LQKENI. The V segment lost 3 bases and the J segment 3 bases; nucleotides outside the gene matches: 7. Clones were sequenced by immunoSEQ multiplex PCR, and TCRdb holds only the in-frame ones, with some missing. The sample lists roughly 160,000 clones; 90% to 95% were seen once. The data stem from a study of T cell responses to AZD1222 COVID-19 vaccine. Study results and caveats: Per reports, nearly half of all spike-specific TCRs target regions that are unmutated in variants.

This sample comprised peripheral blood, obtained on day 0 of AZD1222 vaccination. The gene calls are TRBV18 and TRBJ2-7; TRBD1 agrees at 8 bases. The receptor was derived from an adult in good health. CDR3 DNA: TGTGCCAGCTCACCCCGGACAGGGTTCAGCTACGAGCAGTACTTC. This codes for CASSPRTGFSYEQYF.